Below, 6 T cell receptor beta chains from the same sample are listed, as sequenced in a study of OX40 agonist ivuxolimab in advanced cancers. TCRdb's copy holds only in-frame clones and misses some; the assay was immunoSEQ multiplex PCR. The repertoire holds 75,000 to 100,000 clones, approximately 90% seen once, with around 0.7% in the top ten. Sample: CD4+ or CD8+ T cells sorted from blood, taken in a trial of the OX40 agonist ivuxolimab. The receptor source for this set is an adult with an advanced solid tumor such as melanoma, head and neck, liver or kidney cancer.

Here the CDR3 DNA reads TGCGCCAGCAGCCAAGAGTCGGAAAGGGGGGTCAATGAGCAGTTCTTC. This gives the protein CASSQESERGVNEQFF. The chain carries TRBV4-1 and TRBJ2-1; D possibly uses TRBD1 or TRBD2 (6 bases each). The CDR3 runs 16 residues. V lost 0 bases to trimming and J lost 6 bases, with 15 bases between them. Germline V lookup: CDR1 MGHRA, CDR2 YSYEKL.

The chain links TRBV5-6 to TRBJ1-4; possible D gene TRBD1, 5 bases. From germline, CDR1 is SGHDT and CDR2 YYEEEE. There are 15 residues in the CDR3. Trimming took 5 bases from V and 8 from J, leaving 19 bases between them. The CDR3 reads CASSATGTGGEKLFF. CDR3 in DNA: TGTGCCAGCAGTGCCACCGGGACCGGCGGCGAAAAACTGTTTTTT.

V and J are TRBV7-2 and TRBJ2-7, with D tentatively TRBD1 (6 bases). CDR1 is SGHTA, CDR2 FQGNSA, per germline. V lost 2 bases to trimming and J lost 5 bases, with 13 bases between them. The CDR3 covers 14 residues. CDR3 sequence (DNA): TGTGCCAGCAGCTTAAGGGGGAGAGGGAACGAGCAGTACTTC. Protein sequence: CASSLRGRGNEQYF.

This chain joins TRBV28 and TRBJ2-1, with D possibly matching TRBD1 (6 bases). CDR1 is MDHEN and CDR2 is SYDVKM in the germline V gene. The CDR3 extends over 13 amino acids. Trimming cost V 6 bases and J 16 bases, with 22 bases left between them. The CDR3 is CASRGDTLDSAFF. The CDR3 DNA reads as TGTGCCAGCAGGGGGGACACCCTAGACTCGGCCTTCTTC. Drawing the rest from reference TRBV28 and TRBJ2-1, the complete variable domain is DVKVTQSSRYLVKRTGEKVFLECVQDMDHENMFWYRQDPGLGLRLIYFSYDVKMKEKGDIPEGYSVSREKKERFSLILESASTNQTSMYLCASRGDTLDSAFFGPGTRLTVL.

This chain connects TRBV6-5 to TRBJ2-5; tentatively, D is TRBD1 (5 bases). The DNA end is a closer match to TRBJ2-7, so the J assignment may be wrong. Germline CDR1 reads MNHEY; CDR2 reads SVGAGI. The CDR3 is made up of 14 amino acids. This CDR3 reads CASSYSRQSPEQYF. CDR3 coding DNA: TGTGCCAGCAGTTACTCCAGACAGTCTCCCGAGCAGTACTTC.

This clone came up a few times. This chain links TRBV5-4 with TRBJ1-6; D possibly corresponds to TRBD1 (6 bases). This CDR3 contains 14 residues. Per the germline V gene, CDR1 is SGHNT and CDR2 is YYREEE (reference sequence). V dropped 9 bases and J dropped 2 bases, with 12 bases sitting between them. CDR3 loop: CATRGDTYNSPLHF. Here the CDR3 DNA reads TGTGCCACCAGAGGGGACACCTATAATTCACCCCTCCACTTT. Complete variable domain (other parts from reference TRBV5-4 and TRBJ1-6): ETGVTQSPTHLIKTRGQQVTLRCSSQSGHNTVSWYQQALGQGPQFIFQYYREEENGRGNFPPRFSGLQFPNYSSELNVNALELDDSALYLCATRGDTYNSPLHFGNGTRLTVT.